Below, 30 T cell receptor beta chains from the same sample are listed, as sequenced in a study of cytomegalovirus exposure and HLA in healthy donors. The PCR used 60 Vbeta and 13 Jbeta primers. Repertoires were generated with immunoSEQ multiplex PCR, while TCRdb's copy carries only in-frame clones and drops some. The table has more than 150,000 clones, roughly 85% seen once. Input material: PBMCs. These receptors originate from a middle-aged man in good health and CMV-seropositive.

This chain joins TRBV6-1 and TRBJ2-5, with D unclear. The CDR3 is 13 amino acids. Germline V gene sequence: CDR1 MNHNS, CDR2 SASEGT. V gave up 6 bases and J gave up 1 base, with 9 bases separating them. CDR3 bases: TGTGCCAGCAGGCAAACGGGCCAAGAGACCCAGTACTTC. It yields the protein CASRQTGQETQYF.

The chain links TRBV6-1 to TRBJ2-4; possible D gene TRBD1, 5 bases. V gave up 3 bases and J gave up 0 bases, with 21 bases separating them. The CDR3 has 19 residues. CDR1 is MNHNS and CDR2 is SASEGT in the germline V gene. CDR3 DNA: TGTGCCAGCAGTGAGTCCCCGCTGCAGGGCCCCCTAGCCAAAAACATTCAGTACTTC. It specifies CASSESPLQGPLAKNIQYF.

The chain is built from TRBV7-9 and TRBJ1-6; D might be TRBD1 (5 bases). The CDR3 extends over 14 amino acids. V gave up 5 bases and J gave up 14 bases, with 19 bases separating them. Germline V gene data show CDR1 as SEHNR and CDR2 as FQNEAQ (reference sequence). The CDR3 protein is CASSITGRSTSLHF. The DNA for the CDR3 is TGTGCCAGCAGCATCACAGGACGGTCTACATCCCTCCACTTT.

The chain combines TRBV9 with TRBJ2-7; D is possibly TRBD2 (5 bases). The CDR3 is 14 residues long. Germline values: CDR1 SGDLS, CDR2 YYNGEE. V was clipped by 0 bases and J by 1 base, with 8 bases between them. The CDR3 loop is CASSVDGVSYEQYF. The DNA for the CDR3 is TGTGCCAGCAGCGTAGACGGGGTGTCCTACGAGCAGTACTTC.

This clone has only a few counts. V is TRBV6-4 and J is TRBJ2-6; a possible D gene is TRBD2 (5 bases). The CDR3 runs to 14 residues. With 5 bases removed from V and 4 bases from J, the gap between germline ends came to 9 bases. The germline V gene has CDR1 MRHNA and CDR2 SNTAGT. This CDR3 reads CASSLREGANVLTF. DNA of the CDR3: TGTGCCAGCAGTCTTCGGGAAGGGGCCAACGTCCTGACTTTC.

The chain uses TRBV11-2 and TRBJ2-3; D is ambiguous. With 2 bases removed from V and 1 base from J, the gap between germline ends came to 7 bases. The CDR3 extends over 14 amino acids. Germline CDR1 SGHAT, CDR2 FQNNGV. CDR3 in DNA: TGTGCCAGCAGCTTATCTCCGGGCACAGATACGCAGTATTTT. Translation gives CASSLSPGTDTQYF.

A word on this clone: One junction end disagrees with the germline gene, perhaps due to a read error. The rearrangement links TRBV5-1 to TRBJ2-4; TRBD1 agrees at 8 bases. The germline CDR1 and CDR2 sequences are SGHRS and YFSETQ. The CDR3 totals 12 residues. In DNA form, the CDR3 reads TGCGCCAGCAGCTTGGCTGGACAGGGTGAGCACTTC. Translated: CASSLAGQGEHF. The whole variable domain, remainder taken from reference TRBV5-1 and TRBJ2-4, is KAGVTQTPRYLIKTRGQQVTLSCSPISGHRSVSWYQQTPGQGLQFLFEYFSETQRNKGNFPGRFSGRQFSNSRSEMNVSTLELGDSALYLCASSLAGQGEHFGAGTRLSVL.

The chain couples TRBV11-2 to TRBJ1-1; D is unclear. This CDR3 contains 14 residues. The V gene lost 0 bases and the J gene lost 2 bases, with 7 bases spanning the gap. Germline values: CDR1 SGHAT, CDR2 FQNNGV. The CDR3 loop reads CASSLDSLNTEAFF. The CDR3 nucleotides are TGTGCCAGCAGCTTAGATAGCTTAAACACTGAAGCTTTCTTT.

This rearrangement joins TRBV19 to TRBJ1-3; D ambiguous. Deletions cut 3 bases from V and 7 bases from J, with 7 bases between. CDR1 is LNHDA, CDR2 SQIVND, per germline (reference sequence). The CDR3 contains 12 residues. CDR3 loop: CASSMPTNTIYF. CDR3 nucleotides: TGTGCCAGTAGTATGCCTACGAACACCATATATTTT.

The V and J genes are TRBV9 and TRBJ2-1; TRBD1 aligns across 9 bases. Germline CDR1 and CDR2: SGDLS and YYNGEE. With V trimmed by 1 base and J by 9 bases, 2 bases remained unmatched. This CDR3 has 13 amino acids. The CDR3 DNA reads as TGTGCCAGCAGCGTAAGGGGACAGGGTGAGCAGTTCTTC. This translates into CASSVRGQGEQFF.

The V gene is TRBV19, the J gene TRBJ2-7; D perhaps matches TRBD1 (6 bases). The length of the CDR3 is 16 residues. V lost 8 bases to trimming and J lost 2 bases, with 22 bases between them. CDR1 and CDR2 (germline): LNHDA, SQIVND (reference sequence). The CDR3 loop is CASSKTGRDKTYEQYF. The DNA for the CDR3 is TGTGCCAGTTCTAAAACGGGACGGGACAAGACCTACGAGCAGTACTTC.

V gene TRBV2 combines with J gene TRBJ2-2; D perhaps matches TRBD2 (7 bases). CDR3 length: 15 amino acids. Germline V gene sequence: CDR1 SNHLY, CDR2 FYNNEI. V was clipped by 8 bases and J by 7 bases, with 20 bases between them. The DNA for the CDR3 is TGTGCCAGCGGGGCCCTCGGGGGGCAAGGCGGGGAGCTGTTTTTT. This translates into CASGALGGQGGELFF.

This chain joins TRBV7-9 and TRBJ1-2; D is possibly TRBD1 (6 bases). Per germline, CDR1 SEHNR and CDR2 FQNEAQ (reference sequence). The CDR3 runs 12 residues. V was cut by 4 bases and J by 4 bases, with 7 bases left in between. CDR3 amino acids: CASSWDTYGYTF. CDR3 coding DNA: TGTGCCAGCAGCTGGGACACCTATGGCTACACCTTC.

The V call is TRBV11-3, the J call TRBJ2-3; 10 bases align to TRBD1. This CDR3 comprises 15 residues. Germline V gene lookup returns CDR1 SGHNT and CDR2 YENEEA. V lost 1 base and J lost 7; bases outside the gene matches: 5. The CDR3 region is CASSLGDRGPNTQYF. The DNA for the CDR3 is TGTGCCAGCAGCTTAGGGGACAGGGGACCCAATACGCAGTATTTT.

The chain links TRBV6-5 to TRBJ2-1; D gene unclear. Germline V lookup: CDR1 MNHEY, CDR2 SVGAGI. This CDR3 is built from 12 residues. V dropped 0 bases and J dropped 8 bases, with 5 bases sitting between them. The CDR3 region is CASSYSSYEQFF. CDR3 DNA: TGTGCCAGCAGTTACTCGTCTTATGAGCAGTTCTTC.

The sample holds a few counts of this clone. The rearrangement joins TRBV27 to TRBJ2-6; D is unresolved. CDR1 MNHEY and CDR2 SMNVEV come from the germline V gene (reference sequence). V lost 6 bases and J lost 4, with 16 bases in between. This CDR3 has 16 amino acids. The CDR3 region is CASRGSGLRGANVLTF. CDR3 nucleotide sequence: TGTGCCAGCAGGGGTTCAGGTCTGAGAGGGGCCAACGTCCTGACTTTC.

The chain uses TRBV2 and TRBJ2-1; TRBD1 aligns across 9 bases. Trimming at V came to 6 bases and at J to 9 bases, leaving 15 bases not matched to a gene. CDR3 length: 16 amino acids. CDR1 is SNHLY and CDR2 is FYNNEI in the germline V gene. CDR3 residues: CASRGGDRVGGGEQFF. The DNA of the CDR3 is TGTGCCAGCAGAGGGGGGGACAGGGTTGGAGGTGGTGAGCAGTTCTTC.

The table lists this clone with a few counts. V and J are TRBV6-6 and TRBJ1-1, with D unresolved. Trimming left V 2 bases short and J 3 bases short, with 7 bases between. The CDR3 is made up of 13 amino acids. CDR1 is MNHNY, CDR2 SVGAGI, per germline (reference sequence). CDR3 DNA sequence: TGTGCCAGCAGTTACCTATCCGACACTGAAGCTTTCTTT. Encoded protein: CASSYLSDTEAFF.

V and J are TRBV6-5 and TRBJ2-4, with 8 bases fitting TRBD1. There are 14 residues in the CDR3. CDR1 and CDR2 from the germline V gene are MNHEY and SVGAGI. V lost 4 bases, J lost 6 bases, and 5 bases stayed unmatched. CDR3 amino acids: CASSSDRGGNIQYF. The CDR3, as DNA: TGTGCCAGCAGTTCCGACAGGGGAGGAAACATTCAGTACTTC.

CDR3 nucleotide sequence: TGTGCCAGCAGCTTAGATGTTTCGAATGAGCAGTTCTTC. Translation: CASSLDVSNEQFF. The chain links TRBV11-2 to TRBJ2-1; D gene unclear. There are 13 residues in the CDR3. Trimming shortened V by 0 bases and J by 7 bases, and 7 bases separated the two germline ends. Germline V gene lookup returns CDR1 SGHAT and CDR2 FQNNGV. Drawing the rest from reference TRBV11-2 and TRBJ2-1, the complete variable domain is EAGVAQSPRYKIIEKRQSVAFWCNPISGHATLYWYQQILGQGPKLLIQFQNNGVVDDSQLPKDRFSAERLKGVDSTLKIQPAKLEDSAVYLCASSLDVSNEQFFGPGTRLTVL.

The chain uses TRBV25-1 and TRBJ1-1; D gene uncertain. The CDR3 contains 14 residues. V dropped 6 bases and J dropped 0 bases, with 11 bases sitting between them. From germline, CDR1 is MGHDK and CDR2 SYGVNS. CDR3 in DNA: TGTGCCAGCAGGGAGACTGCTATGAACACTGAAGCTTTCTTT. This gives the protein CASRETAMNTEAFF.

The chain uses TRBV27 and TRBJ2-5; TRBD1 is a possible D gene (6 bases). This CDR3 contains 13 residues. Germline V gene sequence: CDR1 MNHEY, CDR2 SMNVEV (reference sequence). V dropped 7 bases and J dropped 5 bases, with 14 bases sitting between them. CDR3 region: CASNTGRGETQYF. The CDR3 nucleotides are TGTGCCAGCAATACTGGAAGGGGGGAGACCCAGTACTTC.

This chain uses TRBV30 with TRBJ1-5; D is ambiguous. CDR1 and CDR2 from the germline V gene are GTSNPN and SVGIG (reference sequence). This CDR3 spans 12 amino acids. The V gene lost 6 bases and the J gene lost 7 bases, with 13 bases spanning the gap. The CDR3 reads CACERGGQPQHF. The CDR3, as DNA: TGTGCCTGCGAACGGGGAGGCCAGCCCCAGCATTTT.

The rearrangement joins TRBV2 to TRBJ2-3; the D gene is possibly TRBD2 (5 bases). This CDR3 comprises 10 residues. Germline CDR1 is SNHLY and CDR2 is FYNNEI. Trimming took off 8 bases at V and 7 bases at J, with 7 bases between the two ends. The CDR3 loop reads CASRGHTQYF. The CDR3 DNA follows: TGTGCCAGCCGGGGTCATACGCAGTATTTT.

The chain combines TRBV28 with TRBJ2-7; 9 nucleotides align to TRBD2. This CDR3 region has 13 residues. The V and J ends lost 7 bases and 6 bases, in that order; junction bases with no gene match: 7. Germline CDR1 MDHEN, CDR2 SYDVKM. Here the CDR3 reads CASTSGGGGEQYV. The CDR3 DNA reads as TGTGCCAGCACCTCCGGCGGGGGGGGCGAGCAGTACGTC.

The rearrangement links TRBV7-2 to TRBJ1-1; D is unclear. Germline CDR1 SGHTA, CDR2 FQGNSA. V was cut by 5 bases and J by 0 bases, with 13 bases left in between. The CDR3 consists of 15 residues. This CDR3 is CASSRQKLMNTEAFF. The CDR3 bases are TGTGCCAGCAGCCGCCAGAAACTAATGAACACTGAAGCTTTCTTT.

This clone was counted only a few times. This chain links TRBV9 with TRBJ2-2; 8 bases align to TRBD1. The germline CDR1 and CDR2 sequences are SGDLS and YYNGEE. The CDR3 contains 18 residues. J gave up 7 bases and V 0 bases, and 14 bases lay outside the gene matches. As DNA, the CDR3 is TGTGCCAGCAGCGTAGCCCCCCTTGGCAGGGGGCAATTCGGGGAGCTGTTTTTT. It yields the protein CASSVAPLGRGQFGELFF.

This clone was seen a few times. This sequence joins TRBV27 and TRBJ2-7; 9 bases map to TRBD1. This CDR3 is 14 amino acids long. CDR1 and CDR2 from the germline V gene are MNHEY and SMNVEV (reference sequence). J gave up 0 bases and V 8 bases, and 5 bases lay outside the gene matches. CDR3 nucleotides: TGTGCCAGCGGAAGGACAGGGGTCTCCTACGAGCAGTACTTC. Translating gives CASGRTGVSYEQYF.

V usage is TRBV4-2 and J usage is TRBJ1-1; D possibly corresponds to TRBD1 (5 bases). The germline V and J ends were trimmed by 3 bases and 0 bases, with 17 bases remaining between them. Germline-derived CDR1 and CDR2 are LGHNA and YNFKEQ. The CDR3 has 17 residues. The CDR3 DNA sequence: TGTGCCAGCAGCCAGGGTCGGACGGACACAATGAACACTGAAGCTTTCTTT. It yields the protein CASSQGRTDTMNTEAFF.

V usage is TRBV9 and J usage is TRBJ2-3, with 12 bases aligning to TRBD2. Germline loops: CDR1 SGDLS, CDR2 YYNGEE. The CDR3 consists of 19 residues. J lost 2 bases, V lost 0 bases, and 10 bases had no gene match. CDR3 sequence reads: CASSVDPDLAGGHTDTQYF. For the CDR3, the DNA is TGTGCCAGCAGCGTAGACCCGGACCTAGCGGGGGGGCACACAGATACGCAGTATTTT. The variable domain in full, with the rest retrieved from reference TRBV9 and TRBJ2-3, is DSGVTQTPKHLITATGQRVTLRCSPRSGDLSVYWYQQSLDQGLQFLIQYYNGEERAKGNILERFSAQQFPDLHSELNLSSLELGDSALYFCASSVDPDLAGGHTDTQYFGPGTRLTVL.